Presented here are 20 T cell receptor beta chains from one specimen sequenced in a study of blood T cell repertoires in COVID-19 (dated by TCRdb to about 2020). Libraries were constructed by the immunoSEQ multiplex PCR assay. TCRdb provides this immuneACCESS table in a form limited to in-frame rearrangements. Some clones are lacking; in checked studies, under half of them reflect an unresolved V gene, and why the rest are absent is not known. For this sample the table gives approximately 360,000 clones, of which under 85% were detected only once. Jointly, the top ten make up over 4.5% of the sample. Sequencing used PBMCs or T cells enriched from blood (not recorded which). The receptors were sampled from a woman aged 50 to 60 who had recovered from COVID-19.

The rearrangement links TRBV27 to TRBJ1-2, with TRBD1 identical over 7 bases. CDR3 length: 15 amino acids. Trimming took 7 bases from V and 0 from J; bases not matched to a gene: 8. Germline-derived CDR1 and CDR2 are MNHEY and SMNVEV (reference sequence). CDR3: CASKTSGTANYGYTF. DNA for the CDR3: TGTGCCAGCAAGACCTCCGGGACAGCTAACTATGGCTACACCTTC.

This clone has a single count. The V gene is TRBV18, the J gene TRBJ1-2; 9 bases match TRBD1. CDR3 length: 13 residues. CDR1 is KGHSH, CDR2 LQKENI, per germline. V lost 6 bases, J lost 2 bases, and 1 base stayed unmatched. CDR3 sequence reads: CASSGQGNYGYTF. The CDR3 nucleotides are TGTGCCAGCTCGGGACAGGGAAACTATGGCTACACCTTC.

The genes are TRBV10-3 and TRBJ1-3; D is unresolved. V lost 6 bases and J lost 1, with 7 bases in between. This CDR3 contains 13 residues. Per the germline V gene, CDR1 is ENHRY and CDR2 is SYGVKD. The CDR3 DNA reads as TGTGCCATCAGGACTGAATCTGGAAACACCATATATTTT. This gives the protein CAIRTESGNTIYF.

The chain links TRBV5-1 to TRBJ2-7, with a weak D call TRBD1 (6 bases). V was clipped by 0 bases and J by 4 bases, with 14 bases between them. The germline V gene has CDR1 SGHRS and CDR2 YFSETQ. The CDR3 runs to 15 residues. CDR3 DNA sequence: TGCGCCAGCAGCTTGGCCGGGACACCCAGTTACGAGCAGTACTTC. Its protein is CASSLAGTPSYEQYF.

The chain joins TRBV5-1 to TRBJ2-1; 7 nucleotides agree with TRBD2. Looked up from germline, CDR1 is SGHRS and CDR2 is YFSETQ. V trimming: 0 bases; J trimming: 8 bases; junction bases outside the gene matches: 11. CDR3 length: 16 residues. CDR3 DNA: TGCGCCAGCAGCTTGGTGGGGGACTACCCCCGCGATGAGCAGTTCTTC. It is translated as CASSLVGDYPRDEQFF.

The V gene is TRBV4-2, the J gene TRBJ1-4; TRBD1 aligns across 7 bases. Germline loops: CDR1 LGHNA, CDR2 YNFKEQ. The V and J ends lost 0 bases and 7 bases, in that order; junction bases with no gene match: 8. The CDR3 runs 16 residues. DNA for the CDR3: TGTGCCAGCAGCCAAGACGACAGGGCACGGGGTGAAAAACTGTTTTTT. Translation: CASSQDDRARGEKLFF.

The chain has TRBV5-1 and TRBJ1-6; 10 nucleotides line up with TRBD1. With 0 bases clipped from V and 2 bases from J, the junction kept 2 bases outside the gene matches. The CDR3 is 17 residues long. Germline lookup yields CDR1 SGHRS and CDR2 YFSETQ. The CDR3 coding sequence is TGCGCCAGCAGCTTGGGGGACAGGGGTGCCTATAATTCACCCCTCCACTTT. Amino acid sequence: CASSLGDRGAYNSPLHF.

This clone was counted only a few times. V and J are TRBV2 and TRBJ2-3, with 10 nucleotides matching TRBD2. Looked up from germline, CDR1 is SNHLY and CDR2 is FYNNEI. Unmatched junction bases numbered 9, after V lost 7 bases and J lost 5 bases. CDR3 length: 15 amino acids. This CDR3 reads CASNFATSGKDTQYF. The CDR3 nucleotides read TGTGCCAGCAATTTCGCTACTAGCGGGAAAGATACGCAGTATTTT. Using reference TRBV2 and TRBJ2-3 for the parts outside the CDR3, the full variable domain is EPEVTQTPSHQVTQMGQEVILRCVPISNHLYFYWYRQILGQKVEFLVSFYNNEISEKSEIFDDQFSVERPDGSNFTLKIRSTKLEDSAMYFCASNFATSGKDTQYFGPGTRLTVL.

The V call is TRBV10-1, the J call TRBJ2-5, with a weak D call TRBD1 (6 bases). The CDR3 length is 12 residues. CDR1 is WNHNN, CDR2 SYGVQD, per germline (reference sequence). Trimming left V 3 bases short and J 4 bases short, with 6 bases between. Here the CDR3 reads CASSEQGETQYF. CDR3 sequence (DNA): TGCGCCAGCAGTGAACAGGGAGAGACCCAGTACTTC.

This clone was counted a few times. The V and J genes are TRBV12-3 or TRBV12-4 and TRBJ1-6, with 7 bases aligning to TRBD1. CDR3 length: 13 residues. With 7 bases clipped from V and 10 bases from J, the junction kept 7 bases outside the gene matches. CDR3 loop: CASKGAGESPLHF. In DNA, the CDR3 is TGTGCCAGCAAGGGGGCAGGGGAATCACCCCTCCACTTT.

This chain joins TRBV19 and TRBJ2-3, with D possibly matching TRBD2 (5 bases). This CDR3 is 18 amino acids long. The V and J ends lost 7 bases and 2 bases respectively, with 25 bases between them. The germline V gene has CDR1 LNHDA and CDR2 SQIVND (reference sequence). The CDR3 reads CASIGVSEAEAHTDTQYF. DNA for the CDR3: TGTGCCAGTATTGGCGTGTCCGAGGCGGAGGCCCACACAGATACGCAGTATTTT.

Only one count was recorded for this clone. V and J are TRBV25-1 and TRBJ1-2, with no clear D. Germline V gene lookup returns CDR1 MGHDK and CDR2 SYGVNS. This CDR3 spans 16 amino acids. Trimming removed 3 bases at V and 2 bases at J, with 16 bases between. In nucleotides, the CDR3 is TGTGCCAGCAGTGATCCCGGGATCCCACGGAACTATGGCTACACCTTC. Translating gives CASSDPGIPRNYGYTF.

This clone appeared once. The J gene is TRBJ1-2, the V gene TRBV30, with D possibly matching TRBD1 (5 bases). The CDR3 contains 15 residues. Looked up from germline, CDR1 is GTSNPN and CDR2 is SVGIG (reference sequence). Between the trimmed V and J ends, which lost 0 bases and 4 bases, there was a span of 15 bases. In nucleotides, the CDR3 is TGTGCCTGGAGTGTAGGGGAATGGGTCGGCTATGGCTACACCTTC. It yields the protein CAWSVGEWVGYGYTF.

This clone is a singleton in its sample. The genes are TRBV19 and TRBJ1-2; unclear D gene. V was shortened by 7 bases and J by 8 bases, with 20 bases between the two germline ends. CDR1 is LNHDA and CDR2 is SQIVND in the germline V gene (reference sequence). The CDR3 covers 14 residues. The CDR3 sequence: CASNVGVPTRGYTF. The CDR3 coding sequence is TGTGCCAGTAATGTCGGAGTTCCGACGCGGGGCTACACCTTC.

The rearrangement uses TRBV5-4 and TRBJ2-1; TRBD1 matches at 8 bases. This CDR3 has 15 residues. V lost 2 bases, J lost 7 bases, and 8 bases stayed unmatched. Germline values: CDR1 SGHNT, CDR2 YYREEE (reference sequence). The CDR3 is CASSFGQGPRNEQFF. The DNA for the CDR3 is TGTGCCAGCAGCTTCGGACAGGGTCCGAGGAATGAGCAGTTCTTC.

The chain carries TRBV3-1 (or the pseudogene TRBV3-2) and TRBJ1-2, with D possibly TRBD1 on 5 matching bases. The ends were cut back, 2 bases at V and 8 bases at J, with 6 bases in the middle. Germline V gene sequence: CDR1 LGHDT, CDR2 YNNKEL (reference sequence). The CDR3 totals 11 residues. CDR3 amino acids: CASSQQGGYTF. For the CDR3, the DNA is TGTGCCAGCAGCCAACAGGGAGGCTACACCTTC.

This clone has just one count. This chain uses TRBV5-1 with TRBJ2-7, with a tentative D call TRBD1 (5 bases). Germline loops: CDR1 SGHRS, CDR2 YFSETQ. V was shortened by 2 bases and J by 2 bases, with 11 bases between the two germline ends. The CDR3 has 14 amino acids. The CDR3 coding sequence is TGCGCCAGCAGCTTTGGGGCGACGACCTACGAGCAGTACTTC. Its protein product is CASSFGATTYEQYF.

The chain is built from TRBV27 and TRBJ2-1, with D unclear. V shed 0 bases and J shed 2 bases, with 2 bases lying between them. CDR1 MNHEY and CDR2 SMNVEV come from the germline V gene (reference sequence). The CDR3 consists of 13 residues. The CDR3 here is CASSLSAYNEQFF. As DNA, the CDR3 is TGTGCCAGCAGTTTATCCGCCTACAATGAGCAGTTCTTC.

V is TRBV19 and J is TRBJ1-4, with unresolved D. CDR1 and CDR2 (germline): LNHDA, SQIVND (reference sequence). The V end was cut by 3 bases, the J end by 6 bases, with 17 bases between. The CDR3 contains 16 residues. For the CDR3, the DNA is TGTGCCAGTAGTATTCCCGCATGGTCAGGCGATGAAAAACTGTTTTTT. Translation: CASSIPAWSGDEKLFF.

The V call is TRBV2, the J call TRBJ1-5, with a possible D match to TRBD1 (5 bases). Trimming shortened V by 5 bases and J by 4 bases, and 18 bases separated the two germline ends. Germline V CDR1 and CDR2: SNHLY, FYNNEI. This CDR3 region has 16 residues. For the CDR3, the DNA is TGTGCCAGCAGTTACGACAGCCCAACAATAAATCAGCCCCAGCATTTT. It specifies CASSYDSPTINQPQHF.